Listed below are T cell receptor beta chains from one sample, sequenced in a study of shared clonotypes between healthy human individuals. Only in-frame clones appear in the TCRdb table, and some are missing; sequencing was by immunoSEQ multiplex PCR. The sample carries millions of clones, 90% to 95% recorded once. The specimen was naive CD4+ T cells sorted from blood. All receptors come from a young man in good health. Each CDR3 is given with its conserved first and last residue. The order of the fields is V gene, J gene, clone size, D gene, CDR3 protein, CDR3 DNA. D genes are given only for firm matches. Only part of the rows carry a size: once, few, many, or a class if the clone is expanded.

>TRBV7-7|TRBJ2-3|.|TRBD2
CASSLTSGSQDTQYF
TGTGCTAGCAGCTTAACTAGCGGGAGTCAAGATACGCAGTATTTT
>TRBV6-5|TRBJ1-1|.|TRBD1
CASRQGATTEAFF
TGTGCCAGCAGGCAGGGGGCGACCACTGAAGCTTTCTTT
>TRBV18|TRBJ2-1|.|.
CASSTLRGPGYDEQFF
TGTGCCAGCTCAACCTTACGGGGGCCGGGGTACGATGAGCAGTTCTTC
>TRBV28|TRBJ1-1|.|.
CASLGRPNTEAFF
TGTGCCAGCTTGGGGCGTCCGAACACTGAAGCTTTCTTT
>TRBV18|TRBJ1-4|.|.
CASSPTVTNEKLFF
TGTGCCAGCTCACCCACCGTAACTAATGAAAAACTGTTTTTT
>TRBV6-5|TRBJ1-3|few|.
CASSRGGGAGNTIYF
TGTGCCAGCAGCCGCGGGGGGGGTGCTGGAAACACCATATATTTT
>TRBV5-1|TRBJ2-5|.|TRBD1
CASKGGNRGQETQYF
TGCGCCAGCAAAGGGGGAAACAGGGGGCAAGAGACCCAGTACTTC
>TRBV4-1|TRBJ2-2|.|.
CASSQEKENTGELFF
TGCGCCAGCAGCCAAGAAAAGGAGAACACCGGGGAGCTGTTTTTT
>TRBV5-1|TRBJ2-5|.|.
CASSLRDIAYF
TGCGCCAGCAGCTTGCGAGACATCGCATACTTC
>TRBV5-1|TRBJ1-2|once|.
CASSPVGPNYGYTF
TGCGCCAGCAGTCCAGTGGGGCCCAACTATGGCTACACCTTC
>TRBV5-1|TRBJ1-4|.|.
CASSYGGVFEKLFF
TGCGCCAGTTCTTACGGGGGGGTGTTTGAAAAACTGTTTTTT
>TRBV19|TRBJ2-7|.|TRBD1
CASSITAPGQGIHEQYF
TGTGCCAGTAGTATAACCGCTCCGGGACAGGGTATACACGAGCAGTACTTC
>TRBV30|TRBJ2-3|.|.
CAWSVRVAMDTQYF
TGTGCCTGGAGTGTACGAGTAGCCATGGATACGCAGTATTTT
>TRBV10-3|TRBJ1-2|.|.
CAITGGSEYGYTF
TGTGCCATCACGGGCGGGTCGGAGTATGGCTACACCTTC
>TRBV7-3|TRBJ2-1|once|.
CASSPLAGASYNEQFF
TGTGCCAGCAGCCCGCTAGCTGGGGCTAGCTACAATGAGCAGTTCTTC
>TRBV7-2|TRBJ2-7|.|.
CASRLAWTEPYEQYF
TGTGCCAGCAGGTTGGCCTGGACAGAACCCTACGAGCAGTACTTC
>TRBV5-6|TRBJ2-2|.|TRBD1
CASSHRDRGNTGELFF
TGTGCCAGCAGCCACCGGGACAGGGGGAACACCGGGGAGCTGTTTTTT